Each of the 20 T cell receptor beta chains below was sequenced from the same sample in a study of OX40 agonist ivuxolimab in advanced cancers. Libraries were prepared by immunoSEQ multiplex PCR; TCRdb keeps only in-frame clonotypes and omits some of them. There are 90,000 to 100,000 clones in the sample; more than 85% occur only once, and roughly 2.6% lies in the top ten. This specimen was CD4+ or CD8+ T cells sorted from blood, taken in a trial of the OX40 agonist ivuxolimab. The receptors were gathered from an adult with an advanced solid tumor such as melanoma, head and neck, liver or kidney cancer.

The V gene is TRBV6-6, the J gene TRBJ1-6; 8 nucleotides match TRBD1. This CDR3 comprises 14 residues. The V gene end was trimmed by 10 bases and the J gene end by 8 bases; junction bases not matched to a gene: 10. Germline-derived CDR1 and CDR2 are MNHNY and SVGAGI (reference sequence). CDR3 in amino acids: CATRVDRGDSPLHF. Here the CDR3 DNA reads TGTGCCACAAGAGTAGACAGGGGTGATTCACCCCTCCACTTT.

V usage is TRBV28 and J usage is TRBJ1-2; 8 positions agree with TRBD1. V gave up 6 bases and J gave up 6 bases; unmatched junction bases: 9. Germline V gives CDR1 MDHEN, CDR2 SYDVKM. The CDR3 length is 14 residues. The CDR3 coding sequence is TGTGCCAGCAGCTCCGGGACAGGTGGGAATGGCTACACCTTC. It yields the protein CASSSGTGGNGYTF.

The chain carries TRBV5-1 and TRBJ2-3; maybe TRBD1 (6 bases). The CDR3 totals 15 residues. V was trimmed by 7 bases and J by 0 bases, leaving 15 bases between them. CDR1 is SGHRS and CDR2 is YFSETQ in the germline V gene. CDR3 protein: CASRPGATSTDTQYF. DNA of the CDR3: TGCGCCAGCCGACCAGGGGCCACCAGCACAGATACGCAGTATTTT.

This clone was found once. V and J are TRBV6-6 and TRBJ2-7; 14 bases match TRBD2. The length of the CDR3 is 16 residues. CDR1 is MNHNY and CDR2 is SVGAGI in the germline V gene (reference sequence). Trimming at V came to 6 bases and at J to 6 bases, leaving 10 bases not matched to a gene. CDR3 in DNA: TGTGCCAGCAGCCATAGACTAGCGGGAGGGTTCGGCGAGCAGTACTTC. It translates to CASSHRLAGGFGEQYF.

The chain employs TRBV5-6 and TRBJ1-1; 8 nucleotides agree with TRBD1. Germline V gene sequence: CDR1 SGHDT, CDR2 YYEEEE. CDR3 length: 15 amino acids. J lost 2 bases, V lost 5 bases, and 8 bases had no gene match. CDR3 DNA: TGTGCCAGCAGTCAAGCCGGGACAGGTAACACTGAAGCTTTCTTT. It specifies CASSQAGTGNTEAFF.

This chain links TRBV7-3 with TRBJ2-3; TRBD2 matches at 11 bases. Looked up from germline, CDR1 is SGHTA and CDR2 is FQGTGA. V was pared by 4 bases and J by 2 bases, with 2 bases of the junction left unmatched. The CDR3 consists of 15 residues. The CDR3 coding sequence is TGTGCCAGCAGCTCGACTAGCGGGAACACAGATACGCAGTATTTT. Its protein is CASSSTSGNTDTQYF.

The chain combines TRBV11-2 with TRBJ2-7; D uncertain. V lost 2 bases and J lost 1, with 12 bases in between. CDR3 length: 15 amino acids. Germline-derived CDR1 and CDR2 are SGHAT and FQNNGV. This CDR3 is CASSLSGLISYEQYF. The CDR3 coding sequence is TGTGCCAGCAGCTTATCGGGTCTGATATCCTACGAGCAGTACTTC.

CDR3 nucleotide sequence: TGTGCCAGCAGACCGACAGGGGGCAGGAATCAGCCCCAGCATTTT. Translating it yields CASRPTGGRNQPQHF. The J gene is TRBJ1-5, the V gene TRBV6-5; 10 bases agree with TRBD1. Germline lookup yields CDR1 MNHEY and CDR2 SVGAGI. V lost 6 bases, J lost 4 bases, and 6 bases stayed unmatched. This CDR3 contains 15 residues.

CDR3 region: CASSSRKGLAGETQYF. DNA for the CDR3: TGTGCCAGTAGTTCCCGGAAGGGACTAGCGGGAGAGACCCAGTACTTC. This sequence joins TRBV19 and TRBJ2-5; the match to TRBD2 covers 12 bases. From germline, CDR1 is LNHDA and CDR2 SQIVND (reference sequence). The CDR3 has 16 amino acids. V shed 5 bases, J shed 4 bases, and the junction held 8 bases outside the gene matches. Together with reference TRBV19 and TRBJ2-5, the CDR3 gives the full variable domain: DGGITQSPKYLFRKEGQNVTLSCEQNLNHDAMYWYRQDPGQGLRLIYYSQIVNDFQKGDIAEGYSVSREKKESFPLTVTSAQKNPTAFYLCASSSRKGLAGETQYFGPGTRLLVL.

The chain carries TRBV29-1 and TRBJ2-7; D gene uncertain. Per the germline V gene, CDR1 is SQVTM and CDR2 is ANQGSEA. Trimming removed 5 bases at V and 7 bases at J, with 18 bases between. The CDR3 contains 13 residues. For the CDR3, the DNA is TGCAGCGTTCGATGGGCCTCGGCGAAGGAGCAGTACTTC. Encoded protein: CSVRWASAKEQYF.

This clone was counted once. The chain links TRBV6-6 to TRBJ2-7; unclear D gene. V was trimmed by 6 bases and J by 0 bases, leaving 15 bases between them. Germline CDR1 MNHNY, CDR2 SVGAGI (reference sequence). This CDR3 region has 15 residues. Here the CDR3 reads CASSPRRTSSYEQYF. CDR3 nucleotides: TGTGCCAGCAGCCCTAGACGGACCAGCTCCTACGAGCAGTACTTC.

This chain connects TRBV7-8 to TRBJ1-5; 8 bases agree with TRBD1. The V segment lost 5 bases and the J segment 6 bases; nucleotides outside the gene matches: 15. The CDR3 runs to 17 residues. From germline, CDR1 is SGHVS and CDR2 FQNEAQ. The CDR3 DNA is TGTGCCAGCAGCCGAACGAGACAGGGGTCGTTAAGTCAGCCCCAGCATTTT. This translates into CASSRTRQGSLSQPQHF.

This chain uses TRBV4-2 with TRBJ2-3; the match to TRBD2 covers 7 bases. V trimming: 1 base; J trimming: 1 base; junction bases outside the gene matches: 5. Germline V CDR1 and CDR2: LGHNA, YNFKEQ. The length of the CDR3 is 16 residues. The CDR3, as DNA: TGTGCCAGCAGCCAAGGGATGGCGGGGGGCACAGATACGCAGTATTTT. It is translated as CASSQGMAGGTDTQYF.

To note about this clone: The same CDR3 arises from other DNA sequences in this sample as well. This sequence joins TRBV9 and TRBJ2-7; D not certain. Germline CDR1 SGDLS, CDR2 YYNGEE. CDR3 length equals 14 residues. The ends were cut back, 0 bases at V and 6 bases at J, with 13 bases in the middle. CDR3 residues: CASSVDSMVGEQYF. CDR3 nucleotides: TGTGCCAGCAGCGTAGACTCGATGGTAGGCGAGCAGTACTTC.

The gene calls are TRBV5-1 and TRBJ2-1, with 8 positions matching TRBD2. The CDR3 totals 14 residues. Trimming at V came to 0 bases and at J to 6 bases, leaving 2 bases not matched to a gene. Germline loops: CDR1 SGHRS, CDR2 YFSETQ. CDR3: CASSLALAGNEQFF. Here the CDR3 DNA reads TGCGCCAGCAGCTTGGCCCTAGCGGGCAATGAGCAGTTCTTC.

This clone appeared once. This chain uses TRBV19 with TRBJ1-5; D may be TRBD1 (5 bases). This CDR3 is 16 amino acids long. With 2 bases removed from V and 7 bases from J, the gap between germline ends came to 18 bases. Germline lookup yields CDR1 LNHDA and CDR2 SQIVND (reference sequence). The CDR3 region is CASSIPRTGAGQPQHF. CDR3 DNA sequence: TGTGCCAGTAGTATACCACGGACCGGGGCTGGACAGCCCCAGCATTTT. The whole variable domain, remainder taken from reference TRBV19 and TRBJ1-5, is DGGITQSPKYLFRKEGQNVTLSCEQNLNHDAMYWYRQDPGQGLRLIYYSQIVNDFQKGDIAEGYSVSREKKESFPLTVTSAQKNPTAFYLCASSIPRTGAGQPQHFGDGTRLSIL.

Note on this clone: At the DNA level, this CDR3 is encoded by other sequences in the same sample as well. The chain has TRBV5-1 and TRBJ2-3, with D perhaps matching TRBD2 (6 bases). CDR3 length: 16 residues. The V gene lost 0 bases and the J gene lost 0 bases, with 11 bases spanning the gap. The V gene's germline CDR1 is SGHRS and CDR2 YFSETQ. Here the CDR3 reads CASSLERGTSTDTQYF. The DNA for the CDR3 is TGCGCCAGCAGCTTGGAACGCGGGACGAGCACAGATACGCAGTATTTT. The variable domain in full, completed from reference TRBV5-1 and TRBJ2-3, reads KAGVTQTPRYLIKTRGQQVTLSCSPISGHRSVSWYQQTPGQGLQFLFEYFSETQRNKGNFPGRFSGRQFSNSRSEMNVSTLELGDSALYLCASSLERGTSTDTQYFGPGTRLTVL.

V usage is TRBV14 and J usage is TRBJ2-5; D not resolved. Germline CDR1 and CDR2: SGHDN and FVKESK. This CDR3 comprises 13 residues. Between the trimmed V and J ends, which lost 3 bases and 4 bases, there was a span of 9 bases. Here the CDR3 DNA reads TGTGCCAGCAGCCAGCAATTTACAGAGACCCAGTACTTC. Translated, it gives CASSQQFTETQYF.

The chain carries TRBV18 and TRBJ2-7, with a weak D call TRBD2 (5 bases). V was clipped by 3 bases and J by 4 bases, with 13 bases between them. CDR1 and CDR2 from the germline V gene are KGHSH and LQKENI. This CDR3 has 14 residues. Written as DNA, the CDR3 is TGTGCCAGCTCACCTCAAGAGGGAGCTTACGAGCAGTACTTC. Translation gives CASSPQEGAYEQYF.

The rearrangement links TRBV30 to TRBJ2-7; D is unclear. Germline CDR1 reads GTSNPN; CDR2 reads SVGIG (reference sequence). The germline V and J ends were trimmed by 2 bases and 2 bases, with 10 bases remaining between them. The CDR3 consists of 13 residues. The CDR3 sequence: CAWSPGGPYEQYF. CDR3 DNA sequence: TGTGCCTGGAGTCCAGGTGGGCCCTACGAGCAGTACTTC. Full variable domain (outside the CDR3, taken from reference TRBV30 and TRBJ2-7): SQTIHQWPATLVQPVGSPLSLECTVEGTSNPNLYWYRQAAGRGLQLLFYSVGIGQISSEVPQNLSASRPQDRQFILSSKKLLLSDSGFYLCAWSPGGPYEQYFGPGTRLTVT.